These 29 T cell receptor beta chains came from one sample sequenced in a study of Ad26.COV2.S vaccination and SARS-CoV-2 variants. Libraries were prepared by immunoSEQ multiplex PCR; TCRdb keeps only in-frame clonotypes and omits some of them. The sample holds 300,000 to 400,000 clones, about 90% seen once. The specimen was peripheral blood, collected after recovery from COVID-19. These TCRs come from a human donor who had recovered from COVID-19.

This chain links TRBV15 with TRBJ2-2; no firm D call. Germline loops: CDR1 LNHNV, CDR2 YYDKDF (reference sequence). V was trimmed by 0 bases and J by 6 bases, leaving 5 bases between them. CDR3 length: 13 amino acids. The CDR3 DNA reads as TGTGCCACCAGCAGAGAGGTCGCCGGGGAGCTGTTTTTT. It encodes CATSREVAGELFF.

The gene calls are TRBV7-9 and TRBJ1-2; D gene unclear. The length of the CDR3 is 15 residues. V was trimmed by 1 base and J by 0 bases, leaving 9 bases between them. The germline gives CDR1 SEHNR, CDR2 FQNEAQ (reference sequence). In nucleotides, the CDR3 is TGTGCCAGCAGCTTAGGCGCGGTTACTAACTATGGCTACACCTTC. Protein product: CASSLGAVTNYGYTF. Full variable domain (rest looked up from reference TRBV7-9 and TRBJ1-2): DTGVSQNPRHKITKRGQNVTFRCDPISEHNRLYWYRQTLGQGPEFLTYFQNEAQLEKSRLLSDRFSAERPKGSFSTLEIQRTEQGDSAMYLCASSLGAVTNYGYTFGSGTRLTVV.

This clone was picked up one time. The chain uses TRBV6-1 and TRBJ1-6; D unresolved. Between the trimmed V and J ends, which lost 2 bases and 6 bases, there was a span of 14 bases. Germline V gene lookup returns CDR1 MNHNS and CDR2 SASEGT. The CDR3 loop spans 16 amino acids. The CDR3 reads CASSESGRGFNSPLHF. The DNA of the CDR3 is TGTGCCAGCAGTGAAAGCGGGCGAGGTTTTAATTCACCCCTCCACTTT.

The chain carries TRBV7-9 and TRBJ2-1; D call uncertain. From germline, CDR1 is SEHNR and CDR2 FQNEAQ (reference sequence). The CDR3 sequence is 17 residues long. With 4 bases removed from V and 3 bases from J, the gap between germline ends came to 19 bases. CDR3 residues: CASSSYPKRDNYNEQFF. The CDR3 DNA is TGTGCCAGCAGCTCATACCCTAAGCGAGATAACTACAATGAGCAGTTCTTC.

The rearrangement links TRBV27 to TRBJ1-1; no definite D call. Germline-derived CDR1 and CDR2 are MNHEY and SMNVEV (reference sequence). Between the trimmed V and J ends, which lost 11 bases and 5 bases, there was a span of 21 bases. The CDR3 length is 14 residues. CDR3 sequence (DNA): TGTGCCGCGCCCCCCAGGCCAGCGCAAACTGAAGCTTTCTTT. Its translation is CAAPPRPAQTEAFF.

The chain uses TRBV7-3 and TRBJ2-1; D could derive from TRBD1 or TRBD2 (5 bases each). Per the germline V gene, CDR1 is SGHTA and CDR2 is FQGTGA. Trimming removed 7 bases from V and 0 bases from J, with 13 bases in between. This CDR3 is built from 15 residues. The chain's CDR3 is CASKVMGVSYNEQFF. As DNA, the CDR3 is TGTGCCAGCAAAGTGATGGGGGTCTCCTACAATGAGCAGTTCTTC.

CDR3 sequence: CASSFGGGSTDTQYF. Here the CDR3 DNA reads TGTGCCAGCAGCTTCGGCGGGGGGTCCACAGATACGCAGTATTTT. This chain uses TRBV7-9 with TRBJ2-3; TRBD2 aligns across 8 bases. CDR1 is SEHNR and CDR2 is FQNEAQ in the germline V gene (reference sequence). This CDR3 contains 15 residues. The J segment lost 2 bases and the V segment lost 3 bases, leaving 4 bases of the junction unmatched. Looking up the rest from reference TRBV7-9 and TRBJ2-3 gives the full variable domain: DTGVSQNPRHKITKRGQNVTFRCDPISEHNRLYWYRQTLGQGPEFLTYFQNEAQLEKSRLLSDRFSAERPKGSFSTLEIQRTEQGDSAMYLCASSFGGGSTDTQYFGPGTRLTVL.

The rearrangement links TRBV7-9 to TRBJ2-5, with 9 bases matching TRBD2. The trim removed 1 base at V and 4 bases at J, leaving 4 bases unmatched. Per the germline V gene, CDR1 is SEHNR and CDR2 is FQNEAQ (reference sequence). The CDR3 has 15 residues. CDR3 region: CASSLDLSGGETQYF. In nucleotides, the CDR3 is TGTGCCAGCAGCTTAGATCTTAGCGGGGGAGAGACCCAGTACTTC.

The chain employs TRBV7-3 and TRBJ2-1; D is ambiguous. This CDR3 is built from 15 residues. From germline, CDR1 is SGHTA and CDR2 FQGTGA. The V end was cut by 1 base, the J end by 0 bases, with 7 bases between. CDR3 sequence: CASSLRGSSYNEQFF. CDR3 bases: TGTGCCAGCAGCTTAAGGGGTAGCTCCTACAATGAGCAGTTCTTC.

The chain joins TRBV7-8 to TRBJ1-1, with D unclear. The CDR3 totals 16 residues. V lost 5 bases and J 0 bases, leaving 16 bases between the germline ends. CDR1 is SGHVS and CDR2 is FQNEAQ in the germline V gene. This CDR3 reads CASSGRTDAVNTEAFF. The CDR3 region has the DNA TGTGCCAGCAGCGGGAGGACGGATGCGGTGAACACTGAAGCTTTCTTT.

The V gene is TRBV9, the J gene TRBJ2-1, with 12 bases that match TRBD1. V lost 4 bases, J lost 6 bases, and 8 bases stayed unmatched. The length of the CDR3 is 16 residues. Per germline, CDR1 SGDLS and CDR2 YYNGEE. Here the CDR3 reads CASSPPGTGGFNEQFF. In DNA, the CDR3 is TGTGCCAGCAGCCCACCGGGGACAGGGGGCTTCAATGAGCAGTTCTTC.

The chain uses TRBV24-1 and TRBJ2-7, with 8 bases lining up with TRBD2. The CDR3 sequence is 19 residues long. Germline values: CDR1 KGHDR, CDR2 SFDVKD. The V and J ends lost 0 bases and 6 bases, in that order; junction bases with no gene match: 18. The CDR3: CATSDLTGLASPWLIEQYF. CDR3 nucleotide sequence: TGTGCCACCAGTGATTTGACCGGACTAGCTTCCCCCTGGCTTATCGAGCAGTACTTC.

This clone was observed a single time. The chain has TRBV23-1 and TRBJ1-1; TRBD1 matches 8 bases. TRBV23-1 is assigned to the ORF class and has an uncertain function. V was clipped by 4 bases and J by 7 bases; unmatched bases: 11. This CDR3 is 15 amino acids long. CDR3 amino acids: CASSLQPRGQDEAFF. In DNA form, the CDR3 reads TGCGCCAGCAGTCTTCAGCCCAGGGGGCAAGATGAAGCTTTCTTT.

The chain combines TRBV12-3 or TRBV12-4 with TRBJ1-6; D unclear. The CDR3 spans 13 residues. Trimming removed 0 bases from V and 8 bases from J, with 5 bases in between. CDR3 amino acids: CASSLAKDSPLHF. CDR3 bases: TGTGCCAGCAGTTTAGCGAAAGATTCACCCCTCCACTTT.

The CDR3 DNA follows: TGTGCCAGCAGCCAAGGGACAGGGTCCCACAATGAGCAGTTCTTC. It specifies CASSQGTGSHNEQFF. The rearrangement uses TRBV3-1 (or the pseudogene TRBV3-2) and TRBJ2-1; 8 positions match TRBD1. Trimming at V came to 1 base and at J to 5 bases, leaving 4 bases not matched to a gene. Germline V lookup: CDR1 LGHDT, CDR2 YNNKEL (reference sequence). This CDR3 contains 15 residues.

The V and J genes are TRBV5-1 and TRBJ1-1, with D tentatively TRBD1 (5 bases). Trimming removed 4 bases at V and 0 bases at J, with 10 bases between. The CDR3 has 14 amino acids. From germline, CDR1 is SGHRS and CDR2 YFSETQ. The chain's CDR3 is CASSTQEMNTEAFF. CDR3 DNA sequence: TGCGCCAGCAGCACACAGGAGATGAACACTGAAGCTTTCTTT.

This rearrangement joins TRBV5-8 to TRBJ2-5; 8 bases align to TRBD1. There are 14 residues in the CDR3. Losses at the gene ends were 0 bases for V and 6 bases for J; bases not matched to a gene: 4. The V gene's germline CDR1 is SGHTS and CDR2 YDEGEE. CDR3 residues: CASSLGQGIKTQYF. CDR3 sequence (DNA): TGTGCCAGCAGCTTGGGACAGGGGATAAAGACCCAGTACTTC.

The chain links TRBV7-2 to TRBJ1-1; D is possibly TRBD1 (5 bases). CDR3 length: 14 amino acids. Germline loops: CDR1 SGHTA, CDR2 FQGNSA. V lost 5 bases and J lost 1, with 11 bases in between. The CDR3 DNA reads TGTGCCAGCAGCCCTACAACAGGGAACACTGAAGCTTTCTTT. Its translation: CASSPTTGNTEAFF.

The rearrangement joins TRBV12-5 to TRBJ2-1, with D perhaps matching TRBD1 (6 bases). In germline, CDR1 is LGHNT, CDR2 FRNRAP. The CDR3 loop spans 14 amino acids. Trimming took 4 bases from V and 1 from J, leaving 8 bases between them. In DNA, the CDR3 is TGTGCTAGTGGTTCCACAGGGTCCTACAATGAGCAGTTCTTC. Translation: CASGSTGSYNEQFF.

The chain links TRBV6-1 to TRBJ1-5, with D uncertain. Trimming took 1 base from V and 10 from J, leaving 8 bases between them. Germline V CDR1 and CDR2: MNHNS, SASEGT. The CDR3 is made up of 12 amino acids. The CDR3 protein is CASSEGRLPQHF. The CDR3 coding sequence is TGTGCCAGCAGTGAAGGCCGCCTTCCCCAGCATTTT.

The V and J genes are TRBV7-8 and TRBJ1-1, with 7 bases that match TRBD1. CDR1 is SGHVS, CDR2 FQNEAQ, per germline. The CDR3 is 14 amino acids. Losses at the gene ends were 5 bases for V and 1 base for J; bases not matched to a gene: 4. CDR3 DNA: TGTGCCAGCAGCGCCCGACAGGGGAACACTGAAGCTTTCTTT. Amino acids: CASSARQGNTEAFF. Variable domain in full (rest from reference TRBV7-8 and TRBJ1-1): GAGVSQSPRYKVAKRGQDVALRCDPISGHVSLFWYQQALGQGPEFLTYFQNEAQLDKSGLPSDRFFAERPEGSVSTLKIQRTQQEDSAVYLCASSARQGNTEAFFGQGTRLTVV.

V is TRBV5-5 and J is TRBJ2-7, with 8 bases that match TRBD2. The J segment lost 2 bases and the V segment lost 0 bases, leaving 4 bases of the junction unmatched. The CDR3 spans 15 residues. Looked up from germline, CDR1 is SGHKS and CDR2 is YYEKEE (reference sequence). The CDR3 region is CASSLDWRGAYEQYF. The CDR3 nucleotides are TGTGCCAGCAGCTTGGATTGGCGGGGGGCCTACGAGCAGTACTTC.

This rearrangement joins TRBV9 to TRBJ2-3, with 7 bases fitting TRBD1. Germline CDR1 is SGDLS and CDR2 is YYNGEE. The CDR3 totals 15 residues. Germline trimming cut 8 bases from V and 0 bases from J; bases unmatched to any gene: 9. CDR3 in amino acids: CASGQALTSTDTQYF. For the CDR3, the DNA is TGTGCCAGTGGACAGGCGCTAACTAGCACAGATACGCAGTATTTT.

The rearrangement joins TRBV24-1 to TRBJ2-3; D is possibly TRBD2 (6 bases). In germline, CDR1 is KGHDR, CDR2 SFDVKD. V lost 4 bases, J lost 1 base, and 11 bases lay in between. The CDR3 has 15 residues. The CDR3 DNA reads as TGTGCCACCAGTGAGCGGGGACTGCGCACAGATACGCAGTATTTT. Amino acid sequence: CATSERGLRTDTQYF.

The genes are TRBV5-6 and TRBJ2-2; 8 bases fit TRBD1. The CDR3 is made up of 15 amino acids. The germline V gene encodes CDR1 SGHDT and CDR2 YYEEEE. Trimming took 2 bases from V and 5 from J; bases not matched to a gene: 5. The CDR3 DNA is TGTGCCAGCAGCTTCGGGACAGGATTGACCGGGGAGCTGTTTTTT. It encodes CASSFGTGLTGELFF.

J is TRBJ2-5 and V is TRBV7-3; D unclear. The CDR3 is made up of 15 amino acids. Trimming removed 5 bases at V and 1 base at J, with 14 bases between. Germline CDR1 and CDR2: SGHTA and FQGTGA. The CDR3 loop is CASSPAGGTQETQYF. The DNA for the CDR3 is TGTGCCAGCAGCCCAGCCGGCGGAACCCAAGAGACCCAGTACTTC.

As DNA, the CDR3 is TGTGCCAGCAGTTTAGCGGAGGGCGATACGCAGTATTTT. Amino acids: CASSLAEGDTQYF. The chain is built from TRBV12-3 or TRBV12-4 and TRBJ2-3, with D maybe TRBD2 (6 bases). The germline V and J ends were trimmed by 0 bases and 6 bases, with 7 bases remaining between them. CDR3 length equals 13 residues.

In DNA, the CDR3 is TGTGCCAGCAGCTTGGTCCCACAAGGGGGGAACACTGAAGCTTTCTTT. This gives the protein CASSLVPQGGNTEAFF. The chain carries TRBV5-4 and TRBJ1-1; possible D gene TRBD1, 6 bases. The CDR3 covers 16 residues. The germline CDR1 and CDR2 sequences are SGHNT and YYREEE (reference sequence). The V gene lost 0 bases and the J gene lost 1 base, with 13 bases spanning the gap. Complete variable domain (other parts from reference TRBV5-4 and TRBJ1-1): ETGVTQSPTHLIKTRGQQVTLRCSSQSGHNTVSWYQQALGQGPQFIFQYYREEENGRGNFPPRFSGLQFPNYSSELNVNALELDDSALYLCASSLVPQGGNTEAFFGQGTRLTVV.

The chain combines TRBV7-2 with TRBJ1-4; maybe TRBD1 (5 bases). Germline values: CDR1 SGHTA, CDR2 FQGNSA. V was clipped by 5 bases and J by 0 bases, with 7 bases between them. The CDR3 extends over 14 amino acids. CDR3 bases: TGTGCCAGCAGCCAGGGAGCAACTAATGAAAAACTGTTTTTT. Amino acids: CASSQGATNEKLFF.